Below are 4 T cell receptor beta chains sequenced from a single sample in a study of T-cell reconstitution after alpha-beta-depleted transplantation in children. A library of TCRbeta sequences, prepared with unique molecular identifiers, was generated. Each CDR3 protein gets one entry after TCRdb re-called the PCR reads with MiXCR. The top ten clones hold approximately 4.1% of a sample with around 600,000 distinct CDR3 sequences, 10% of them seen once. The starting material was PBMCs from the stem cell graft donor, obtained from the stem cell graft. Source of these receptors: a human donor who donated a stem cell graft to a child with acute myeloid leukemia.

This rearrangement joins TRBV2 to TRBJ2-1; 8 nucleotides align to TRBD2. This CDR3 has 15 residues. Trimming cost V 4 bases and J 6 bases; bases outside gene matches: 8. Germline V CDR1 and CDR2: SNHLY, FYNNEI. CDR3 coding DNA: TGTGCCAGCAGTGTTTTAGCGGGATACGGCAATGAGCAGTTCTTC. It codes for CASSVLAGYGNEQFF.

This chain joins TRBV20-1 and TRBJ2-1, with TRBD2 as a possible D gene (6 bases). This CDR3 spans 15 amino acids. The V and J ends lost 3 bases and 0 bases respectively, with 12 bases between them. Germline V gene lookup returns CDR1 DFQATT and CDR2 SNEGSKA (reference sequence). The CDR3 region has the DNA TGCAGTGCTAGGTGGGGGGTCTCCTCCTACAATGAGCAGTTCTTC. This codes for CSARWGVSSYNEQFF.

The table lists this clonotype with many counts. V and J are TRBV7-9 and TRBJ2-7; 8 bases match TRBD2. CDR3 length: 14 residues. The germline gives CDR1 SEHNR, CDR2 FQNEAQ (reference sequence). The junction had 7 bases not matched to a gene; V was cut back by 5 bases and J by 4 bases. The CDR3: CASSQGLENYEQYF. As DNA, the CDR3 is TGTGCCAGCAGCCAGGGACTAGAAAATTACGAGCAGTACTTC.

In nucleotides, the CDR3 is TGTGCCAGCAGTTTGCGAGTTGGGGGGGCATATGGGAATACGCAGTATTTT. This sequence encodes CASSLRVGGAYGNTQYF. The chain is built from TRBV12-3 or TRBV12-4 and TRBJ2-3, with D maybe TRBD2 (7 bases). The CDR3 covers 17 residues. With 3 bases removed from V and 7 bases from J, the gap between germline ends came to 23 bases.